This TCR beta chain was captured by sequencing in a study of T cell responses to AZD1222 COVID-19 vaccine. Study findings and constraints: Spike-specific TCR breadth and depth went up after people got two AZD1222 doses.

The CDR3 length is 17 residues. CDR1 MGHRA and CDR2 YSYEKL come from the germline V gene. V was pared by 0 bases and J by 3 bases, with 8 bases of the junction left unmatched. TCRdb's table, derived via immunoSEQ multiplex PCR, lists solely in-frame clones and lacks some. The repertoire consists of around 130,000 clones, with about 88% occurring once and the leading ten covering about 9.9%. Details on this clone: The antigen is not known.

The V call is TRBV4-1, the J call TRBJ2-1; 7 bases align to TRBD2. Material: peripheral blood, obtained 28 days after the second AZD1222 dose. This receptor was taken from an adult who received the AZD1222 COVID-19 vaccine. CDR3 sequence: CASSQEPPGDYYNEQFF. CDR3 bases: TGCGCCAGCAGCCAAGAGCCTCCGGGGGACTACTACAATGAGCAGTTCTTC.